This T cell receptor (beta chain) is drawn from a study of cytotoxic CD8 clonotypes in ibrutinib-treated CLL. Turning to the study itself: Patients attained some 25 partial and 2 complete responses; at median around 67 months, about 15 remained remitted while 12 progressed.

CDR3 length: 15 amino acids. Germline CDR1 and CDR2: SGHRS and YFSETQ. V shed 6 bases and J 4 bases; nucleotides not matched to a gene: 11. Comment on this clone: Antigen unknown.

Target depth was 1 in 200,000 to 1 in 1 million T cells, about 10x per clonotype. Clones were sequenced by immunoSEQ multiplex PCR, and TCRdb holds only the in-frame ones, with some missing. The sample has about 92,000 clones, more than 70% seen once. Study observations and caveats: Baseline clonality exceeded age-matched healthy donors and tracked circulating CD8+ T-cell counts.

The clonotype was recovered from a human donor with chronic lymphocytic leukemia. Sequenced material: PBMCs, taken after 24 months of ibrutinib treatment. The chain employs TRBV5-1 and TRBJ2-7; the match to TRBD1 covers 9 bases. The CDR3 coding sequence is TGCGCCAGCAACAAGGAAGGGACAGGGTCTTACGAGCAGTACTTC. Translation: CASNKEGTGSYEQYF.